Listed here is a single T cell receptor (beta chain). Antigen specificity is unknown. The record originates from a study of T cell repertoires in cytomegalovirus infection. Study results and limitations: Carriers of CMV plus the relevant HLA were identified by cumulative public TCR beta family frequency.

TCRdb reprocessed the reads via MiXCR and lists one record per CDR3 protein. The sample records some 310,000 distinct CDR3 sequences, roughly 25% being singletons. The CDR3 extends over 13 amino acids. The V segment lost 8 bases and the J segment 2 bases; nucleotides outside the gene matches: 7. Per the germline V gene, CDR1 is DFQATT and CDR2 is SNEGSKA (reference sequence). Sequenced material: cultured PBMCs, taken from culture after CMV antigen stimulation. This chain joins TRBV20-1 and TRBJ2-5; 8 bases line up with TRBD2. The TCR was taken from a human donor in good health (CMV status not recorded). Some clones in this sample may be carry-over from other donors' samples. The CDR3 loop is CSIAGQNQETQYF. For the CDR3, the DNA is TGCAGTATAGCGGGACAAAATCAAGAGACCCAGTACTTC.